The rows below give T cell receptor beta chains drawn from one sample of a study of cytomegalovirus exposure and HLA in healthy donors. This table comes from immunoSEQ multiplex PCR, and its TCRdb copy is limited to in-frame clones, with some not included. The profile covers some 220,000 clones, with approximately 80% appearing a single time and about 0.58% taken by the ten largest. Sequencing was performed on PBMCs. These receptors originate from a woman aged 35 to 49 in good health and CMV-seronegative. Each CDR3 is given with its conserved first and last residue. The D gene is left open where the match is weak. Size is omitted from some rows. Given values are once, few, many or a class for expanded clones.

V gene: TRBV14; J gene: TRBJ1-2; clone size: -; D gene: TRBD1; CDR3 DNA: TGTGCCAGCAGCCAAGGAGGGGGCGGCGGCTACACCTTC; CDR3 protein: CASSQGGGGGYTF
V gene: TRBV6-6; J gene: TRBJ2-3; clone size: once; D gene: TRBD1; CDR3 DNA: TGTGCCAGCAGTTCGGGACAGGGTATAGATACGCAGTATTTT; CDR3 protein: CASSSGQGIDTQYF
V gene: TRBV4-3; J gene: TRBJ1-1; clone size: -; D gene: -; CDR3 DNA: TGCGCCAGCAGCCAACTAGAAGGGGACTTGGAAGCTTTCTTT; CDR3 protein: CASSQLEGDLEAFF
V gene: TRBV6-5; J gene: TRBJ1-5; clone size: -; D gene: TRBD1; CDR3 DNA: TGTGCCAGCAGTAGTACAGGGGCTGACCAGCCCCAGCATTTT; CDR3 protein: CASSSTGADQPQHF
V gene: TRBV5-1; J gene: TRBJ1-6; clone size: -; D gene: -; CDR3 DNA: TGCGCCAGCAGCCCAGAAGCAGGGCGGCCACCCCTCCACTTT; CDR3 protein: CASSPEAGRPPLHF
V gene: TRBV30; J gene: TRBJ2-1; clone size: -; D gene: TRBD1; CDR3 DNA: TGTGCCTGGAGATTGGACAGGGGGTACTACAATGAGCAGTTCTTC; CDR3 protein: CAWRLDRGYYNEQFF
V gene: TRBV2; J gene: TRBJ1-5; clone size: -; D gene: TRBD1; CDR3 DNA: TGTGCCAGCAATTCACAGGGGAGCCAGCCCCAGCATTTT; CDR3 protein: CASNSQGSQPQHF
V gene: TRBV20-1; J gene: TRBJ1-2; clone size: -; D gene: TRBD1; CDR3 DNA: TGCAGTGCTAGCAACAGGGGGGGCTACACCTTC; CDR3 protein: CSASNRGGYTF
V gene: TRBV5-6; J gene: TRBJ2-3; clone size: -; D gene: -; CDR3 DNA: TGTGCCAGCGCGAGTGCTAGCACAGATACGCAGTATTTT; CDR3 protein: CASASASTDTQYF
V gene: TRBV5-1; J gene: TRBJ1-4; clone size: -; D gene: -; CDR3 DNA: TGCGCCAGCAGCCAACAGGGTCGTATTGCAACTAATGAAAAACTGTTTTTT; CDR3 protein: CASSQQGRIATNEKLFF
V gene: TRBV6-1; J gene: TRBJ1-2; clone size: -; D gene: -; CDR3 DNA: TGTGCCAGCAGTGCCGGGACTGGAGATGGCTACACCTTC; CDR3 protein: CASSAGTGDGYTF
V gene: TRBV11-2; J gene: TRBJ2-5; clone size: -; D gene: -; CDR3 DNA: TGTGCCAGCAGCCTCACACGGAGGGAGACCCAGTACTTC; CDR3 protein: CASSLTRRETQYF
V gene: TRBV7-2; J gene: TRBJ1-5; clone size: -; D gene: -; CDR3 DNA: TGTGCCAGCAGCCGTAACAGGGGCAATCAGCCCCAGCATTTT; CDR3 protein: CASSRNRGNQPQHF
V gene: TRBV27; J gene: TRBJ1-1; clone size: -; D gene: TRBD1; CDR3 DNA: TGTGCCAGCAGTTTCTTCAGGGGGCTGGAAGGGAACACTGAAGCTTTCTTT; CDR3 protein: CASSFFRGLEGNTEAFF
V gene: TRBV11-2; J gene: TRBJ2-3; clone size: -; D gene: -; CDR3 DNA: TGTGCCAGCAGCTTAGTATGGAGAGATACGCAGTATTTT; CDR3 protein: CASSLVWRDTQYF
V gene: TRBV28; J gene: TRBJ1-1; clone size: once; D gene: TRBD1; CDR3 DNA: TGTGCCAGCAGCGCAGGGGGCACTGAAGCTTTCTTT; CDR3 protein: CASSAGGTEAFF
V gene: TRBV29-1; J gene: TRBJ1-1; clone size: -; D gene: -; CDR3 DNA: TGCAGCGTTGTAGGGGCGAAGGTGAACACTGAAGCTTTCTTT; CDR3 protein: CSVVGAKVNTEAFF
V gene: TRBV7-9; J gene: TRBJ1-2; clone size: -; D gene: -; CDR3 DNA: TGTGCCAGCAGCTTAGACAGGGCAGGCGGCTACACCTTC; CDR3 protein: CASSLDRAGGYTF
V gene: TRBV7-9; J gene: TRBJ2-7; clone size: -; D gene: TRBD1; CDR3 DNA: TGTGCCAGCAGCCCGCAAGGGACAGTACTTTCCTACGAGCAGTACTTC; CDR3 protein: CASSPQGTVLSYEQYF
V gene: TRBV5-4; J gene: TRBJ2-7; clone size: -; D gene: TRBD1; CDR3 DNA: TGTGCCAGCAGCTTAGGACAGGGGGCCTCTCTGGCCGAGCAGTACTTC; CDR3 protein: CASSLGQGASLAEQYF
V gene: TRBV15; J gene: TRBJ1-3; clone size: -; D gene: -; CDR3 DNA: TGTGCCACCAGCAGAGCAGGCGACTCTGGAAACACCATATATTTT; CDR3 protein: CATSRAGDSGNTIYF
V gene: TRBV7-3; J gene: TRBJ1-1; clone size: -; D gene: -; CDR3 DNA: TGTGCCAGCAGCAGTCAGACACGGACAGAAGCTTTCTTT; CDR3 protein: CASSSQTRTEAFF
V gene: TRBV11-2; J gene: TRBJ2-7; clone size: -; D gene: -; CDR3 DNA: TGTGCCAGCATAGAGACGGGGGCCTACGAGCAGTACTTC; CDR3 protein: CASIETGAYEQYF
V gene: TRBV7-6; J gene: TRBJ2-5; clone size: -; D gene: -; CDR3 DNA: TGTGCCAGCAGCTTAGCCCCGGACAGAATCGGAGAGACCCAGTACTTC; CDR3 protein: CASSLAPDRIGETQYF
V gene: TRBV5-1; J gene: TRBJ2-3; clone size: -; D gene: TRBD2; CDR3 DNA: TGCGCCAGCAGCCCAAGCGGGGGGCAAGCAGATACGCAGTATTTT; CDR3 protein: CASSPSGGQADTQYF
V gene: TRBV11-2; J gene: TRBJ1-1; clone size: once; D gene: TRBD1; CDR3 DNA: TGTGCCAGCAGCTTGACAGGGGGAAACACTGAAGCTTTCTTT; CDR3 protein: CASSLTGGNTEAFF
V gene: TRBV5-5; J gene: TRBJ2-3; clone size: -; D gene: -; CDR3 DNA: TGTGCCAGCAGCTCCAACTTAGATACGCAGTATTTT; CDR3 protein: CASSSNLDTQYF
V gene: TRBV28; J gene: TRBJ2-7; clone size: few; D gene: -; CDR3 DNA: TGTGCCAGCAGTCCCGACAGCCTCTACGAGCAGTACTTC; CDR3 protein: CASSPDSLYEQYF
V gene: TRBV2; J gene: TRBJ1-4; clone size: -; D gene: -; CDR3 DNA: TGTGCCAGCAGTCCGCCTCGGGGTACTAATGAAAAACTGTTTTTT; CDR3 protein: CASSPPRGTNEKLFF
V gene: TRBV19; J gene: TRBJ2-4; clone size: -; D gene: -; CDR3 DNA: TGTGCCAGTAGTCCCTTTGGACAGGCGCGTCCGGGGGACATTCAGTACTTC; CDR3 protein: CASSPFGQARPGDIQYF
V gene: TRBV7-2; J gene: TRBJ1-3; clone size: -; D gene: -; CDR3 DNA: TGTGCCAGCAGCTCAGGCCATGGAAACACCATATATTTT; CDR3 protein: CASSSGHGNTIYF
V gene: TRBV5-1; J gene: TRBJ1-1; clone size: -; D gene: -; CDR3 DNA: TGCGCCAGCAGCTGGGGGGGCGGCCTGAACACTGAAGCTTTCTTT; CDR3 protein: CASSWGGGLNTEAFF
V gene: TRBV6-1; J gene: TRBJ2-7; clone size: -; D gene: TRBD1; CDR3 DNA: TGTGCCAGCAGTGAAGTCGACAGGGTGTACGAGCAGTACTTC; CDR3 protein: CASSEVDRVYEQYF
V gene: TRBV15; J gene: TRBJ1-2; clone size: -; D gene: -; CDR3 DNA: TGTGCCACCAGCAGAGATCAAGGGGTAGCAGGCTACACCTTC; CDR3 protein: CATSRDQGVAGYTF